Listed below are T cell receptor beta chains from one sample, sequenced in a study of blood T cell repertoires in COVID-19. Only in-frame clones appear in the TCRdb table, and some are missing; sequencing was by immunoSEQ multiplex PCR. The table shows 160,000 or so clones, with more than 65% occurring only once. The sequenced material came from peripheral blood. The receptor set was obtained from a woman aged 80 or older with acute or convalescent COVID-19. The CDR3 runs from the conserved cysteine through the conserved F or W. The order of the fields is V gene, D gene, J gene, clone size, CDR3 DNA, CDR3 protein. D genes are given only for firm matches. Only some rows state a clone size, as once, few, many or a class for expanded clones.

v_gene: TRBV19; d_gene: TRBD1; j_gene: TRBJ1-1; abundance: NA; CDR3nt: TGTGCCAGGCGACAGGGGTTGGACACTGAAGCTTTCTTT; CDR3aa: CARRQGLDTEAFF
v_gene: TRBV5-1; d_gene: TRBD2; j_gene: TRBJ2-7; abundance: NA; CDR3nt: TGCGCCAGCAGCTGGCTGGGACTAGCGGGAGCCCCGAGCTCCTACGAGCAGTACTTC; CDR3aa: CASSWLGLAGAPSSYEQYF
v_gene: TRBV7-9; d_gene: NA; j_gene: TRBJ1-2; abundance: NA; CDR3nt: TGTGCCAGCAGCTTATCCGGAGCGTCCGTAAACTATGGCTACACCTTC; CDR3aa: CASSLSGASVNYGYTF
v_gene: TRBV15; d_gene: TRBD1; j_gene: TRBJ1-5; abundance: few; CDR3nt: TGTGCCACCAGCAGAGCCGACAGGGGGCGCGATCAGCCCCAGCATTTT; CDR3aa: CATSRADRGRDQPQHF
v_gene: TRBV27; d_gene: NA; j_gene: TRBJ1-2; abundance: NA; CDR3nt: TGTGCCAGCGCGTCGTTTTGGGGGGCTAACTATGGCTACACCTTC; CDR3aa: CASASFWGANYGYTF
v_gene: TRBV19; d_gene: NA; j_gene: TRBJ1-1; abundance: NA; CDR3nt: TGTGCCAGTAGGCCCGCGGACAGCCGGAACACTGAAGCTTTCTTT; CDR3aa: CASRPADSRNTEAFF
v_gene: TRBV19; d_gene: NA; j_gene: TRBJ2-1; abundance: NA; CDR3nt: TGTGCCAGTAGTCCTGTGACTGGCCTGCCGAGGAATGAGCAGTTCTTC; CDR3aa: CASSPVTGLPRNEQFF
v_gene: TRBV19; d_gene: NA; j_gene: TRBJ1-3; abundance: NA; CDR3nt: TGTGCCAGTAGTATAGGGTGGCTCCGAAGCGGTGGAAACACCATATATTTT; CDR3aa: CASSIGWLRSGGNTIYF
v_gene: TRBV6-5; d_gene: NA; j_gene: TRBJ2-7; abundance: few; CDR3nt: TGTGCCAGCAGTACCACAGGGTCGCCTCCCTACGAGCAGTACTTC; CDR3aa: CASSTTGSPPYEQYF
v_gene: TRBV7-3; d_gene: NA; j_gene: TRBJ2-2; abundance: NA; CDR3nt: TGTGCCAGCAGCTTATCCGGGAGAAGTACCGGGGAGCTGTTTTTT; CDR3aa: CASSLSGRSTGELFF
v_gene: TRBV3-1/TRBV3-2; d_gene: NA; j_gene: TRBJ1-4; abundance: NA; CDR3nt: TGTGCCAGCAGCCAGGGGACATACGAAAAACTGTTTTTT; CDR3aa: CASSQGTYEKLFF
v_gene: TRBV19; d_gene: NA; j_gene: TRBJ2-5; abundance: NA; CDR3nt: TGTGCCAGTAGTTCACAGGGGAGGGAGACCCAGTACTTC; CDR3aa: CASSSQGRETQYF
v_gene: TRBV2; d_gene: TRBD1; j_gene: TRBJ1-2; abundance: NA; CDR3nt: TGTGCCAGCAGCAGACAGGGGCCTAACTATGGCTACACCTTC; CDR3aa: CASSRQGPNYGYTF
v_gene: TRBV5-6; d_gene: NA; j_gene: TRBJ2-5; abundance: few; CDR3nt: TGTGCCAGCAGCTTCCCTGACCAAGAGACCCAGTACTTC; CDR3aa: CASSFPDQETQYF
v_gene: TRBV27; d_gene: TRBD1; j_gene: TRBJ1-4; abundance: NA; CDR3nt: TGTGCCAGCGGAAGAGGGACAGGGGGGGATGAAAAACTGTTTTTT; CDR3aa: CASGRGTGGDEKLFF
v_gene: TRBV5-6; d_gene: NA; j_gene: TRBJ1-5; abundance: NA; CDR3nt: TGTGCCAGCAGCTTGGCCGGGAGGGGGATTCAGCCCCAGCATTTT; CDR3aa: CASSLAGRGIQPQHF
v_gene: TRBV5-4; d_gene: NA; j_gene: TRBJ1-1; abundance: NA; CDR3nt: TGTGCCAGCAGCTTGGCCGGGGTTATGAACACTGAAGCTTTCTTT; CDR3aa: CASSLAGVMNTEAFF
v_gene: TRBV4-1; d_gene: TRBD2; j_gene: TRBJ2-7; abundance: NA; CDR3nt: TGCGCCAGCAGCCAAGCACCGGGCGGGCGCGGGGGTTACGAGCAGTACTTC; CDR3aa: CASSQAPGGRGGYEQYF
v_gene: TRBV19; d_gene: TRBD2; j_gene: TRBJ2-1; abundance: few; CDR3nt: TGTGCCAGTAGTAGCCTAGCGGCCTCCTACAATGAGCAGTTCTTC; CDR3aa: CASSSLAASYNEQFF
v_gene: TRBV5-1; d_gene: TRBD2; j_gene: TRBJ2-3; abundance: NA; CDR3nt: TGCGCCAGCAGCCATTCTAGCGGGGGGCTTACAGATACGCAGTATTTT; CDR3aa: CASSHSSGGLTDTQYF
v_gene: TRBV20-1; d_gene: TRBD1; j_gene: TRBJ2-7; abundance: NA; CDR3nt: TGCAGTGCTAGTTCGGGACAGGGGGTATACGAGCAGTACTTC; CDR3aa: CSASSGQGVYEQYF
v_gene: TRBV19; d_gene: NA; j_gene: TRBJ1-2; abundance: few; CDR3nt: TGTGCCAGTAGTATTAGCAGGGGCCCTAACTATGGCTACACCTTC; CDR3aa: CASSISRGPNYGYTF
v_gene: TRBV3-1/TRBV3-2; d_gene: NA; j_gene: TRBJ1-2; abundance: NA; CDR3nt: TGTGCCAGCAGCCAAGCCCCGGGGAACTATGGCTACACCTTC; CDR3aa: CASSQAPGNYGYTF
v_gene: TRBV7-2; d_gene: NA; j_gene: TRBJ2-2; abundance: NA; CDR3nt: TGTGCCAGCAGCTTAGGCGGGACAGCGAACACCGGGGAGCTGTTTTTT; CDR3aa: CASSLGGTANTGELFF
v_gene: TRBV18; d_gene: NA; j_gene: TRBJ1-1; abundance: NA; CDR3nt: TGTGCCAGCTCACCACTTACGGGTCCGAACACTGAAGCTTTCTTT; CDR3aa: CASSPLTGPNTEAFF
v_gene: TRBV6-6; d_gene: TRBD2; j_gene: TRBJ2-1; abundance: NA; CDR3nt: TGTGCCAGCAGTCCACGGACTAGCGGGCGGAATGAGCAGTTCTTC; CDR3aa: CASSPRTSGRNEQFF
v_gene: TRBV5-1; d_gene: TRBD1; j_gene: TRBJ2-1; abundance: once; CDR3nt: TGCGCCAGCAGCTTGGTCGGACAGGGCACCTCCTACAATGAGCAGTTCTTC; CDR3aa: CASSLVGQGTSYNEQFF
v_gene: TRBV5-4; d_gene: NA; j_gene: TRBJ1-1; abundance: NA; CDR3nt: TGTGCCAGCAGCTTTGGCGGCACTGAAGCTTTCTTT; CDR3aa: CASSFGGTEAFF
v_gene: TRBV5-1; d_gene: NA; j_gene: TRBJ1-4; abundance: NA; CDR3nt: TGCGCCAGCAGCCCTACGACAGCACCTAATGAAAAACTGTTTTTT; CDR3aa: CASSPTTAPNEKLFF
v_gene: TRBV5-1; d_gene: NA; j_gene: TRBJ2-7; abundance: NA; CDR3nt: TGCGCCAGCAGCTTGGGCAGAACCTACGAGCAGTACTTC; CDR3aa: CASSLGRTYEQYF
v_gene: TRBV11-2; d_gene: NA; j_gene: TRBJ2-3; abundance: NA; CDR3nt: TGTGCCAGCAGCCCCACGGTCGATACGCAGTATTTT; CDR3aa: CASSPTVDTQYF
v_gene: TRBV7-9; d_gene: NA; j_gene: TRBJ1-1; abundance: few; CDR3nt: TGTGCCAGCAGAACTCCGACAGCGAACACTGAAGCTTTCTTT; CDR3aa: CASRTPTANTEAFF
v_gene: TRBV19; d_gene: NA; j_gene: TRBJ1-1; abundance: NA; CDR3nt: TGTGCCAGTAGCCGTTATAACAGGGCTAACACTGAAGCTTTCTTT; CDR3aa: CASSRYNRANTEAFF
v_gene: TRBV15; d_gene: NA; j_gene: TRBJ1-4; abundance: NA; CDR3nt: TGTGCCACCCAGCAGGCAGGGAAGGAGGAAAAACTGTTTTTT; CDR3aa: CATQQAGKEEKLFF
v_gene: TRBV30; d_gene: NA; j_gene: TRBJ1-2; abundance: NA; CDR3nt: TGTGCCTGGAGCGGAGGGTCGGGCAGCCCCAGGACCTTC; CDR3aa: CAWSGGSGSPRTF
v_gene: TRBV15; d_gene: NA; j_gene: TRBJ1-2; abundance: NA; CDR3nt: TGTGCCACCAGCAGAGACTATGAAACTACTACTAACTATGGCTACACCTTC; CDR3aa: CATSRDYETTTNYGYTF
v_gene: TRBV6-5; d_gene: NA; j_gene: TRBJ1-2; abundance: NA; CDR3nt: TGTGCCAGCACACAGGGCACGTATGGCTACACCTTC; CDR3aa: CASTQGTYGYTF
v_gene: TRBV11-2; d_gene: NA; j_gene: TRBJ2-3; abundance: NA; CDR3nt: TGTGCCAGCAGCCTGTCGAGAGATACGCAGTATTTT; CDR3aa: CASSLSRDTQYF
v_gene: TRBV28; d_gene: NA; j_gene: TRBJ2-4; abundance: NA; CDR3nt: TGTGCCAGCAGTTACCAGAAAAACATTCAGTACTTC; CDR3aa: CASSYQKNIQYF
v_gene: TRBV19; d_gene: TRBD1; j_gene: TRBJ1-6; abundance: NA; CDR3nt: TGTGCCAGTAGTATAGATCTTTTGGGACAGGGGGTTTCACCCCTCCACTTT; CDR3aa: CASSIDLLGQGVSPLHF
v_gene: TRBV5-6; d_gene: TRBD1; j_gene: TRBJ1-4; abundance: NA; CDR3nt: TGTGCCAGCAGCGACTTACGACAGGGGGCGCGGGCTAATGAAAAACTGTTTTTT; CDR3aa: CASSDLRQGARANEKLFF
v_gene: TRBV5-4; d_gene: TRBD2; j_gene: TRBJ2-7; abundance: once; CDR3nt: TGTGCCAGCAGTTCCGGGACTAGCCAGGACGAGCAGTACTTC; CDR3aa: CASSSGTSQDEQYF
v_gene: TRBV30; d_gene: NA; j_gene: TRBJ1-2; abundance: NA; CDR3nt: TGTGCCTGCGAGGGGGTTGGCTACACCTTC; CDR3aa: CACEGVGYTF
v_gene: TRBV11-2; d_gene: NA; j_gene: TRBJ2-5; abundance: NA; CDR3nt: TGTGCCAGCAGCTTAGGGGCAGCCCAAGAGACCCAGTACTTC; CDR3aa: CASSLGAAQETQYF
v_gene: TRBV5-4; d_gene: TRBD1; j_gene: TRBJ2-3; abundance: NA; CDR3nt: TGTGCCAGCAGTTACCTGGGACAGGGCACAGATACGCAGTATTTT; CDR3aa: CASSYLGQGTDTQYF
v_gene: TRBV5-4; d_gene: TRBD1; j_gene: TRBJ2-5; abundance: NA; CDR3nt: TGTGCCAGCAGCCCCGGGACAGAAGAGACCCAGTACTTC; CDR3aa: CASSPGTEETQYF
v_gene: TRBV27; d_gene: TRBD1; j_gene: TRBJ1-6; abundance: NA; CDR3nt: TGTGCCAGCAGGTGGGACAGGGATAATTCACCCCTCCACTTT; CDR3aa: CASRWDRDNSPLHF